This TCR beta chain was sequenced during a study of tumor and adjacent non-tumor tissue in lung cancer. This sample's RNA came from whole unsorted tissue. Trimming shortened V by 1 base and J by 7 bases, and 13 bases separated the two germline ends. Germline lookup yields CDR1 PRHDT and CDR2 FYEKMQ (reference sequence). The CDR3 totals 15 residues. TCRbeta libraries were built with three rounds of nested PCR, modified from ARM-PCR. TCRdb itself ran the multiplex PCR reads through MiXCR, one entry per CDR3 protein. The sample has approximately 79,000 distinct CDR3 sequences; roughly 72% are singletons.

This chain joins TRBV13 and TRBJ2-2; D gene ambiguous. Sequencing used lung tumor tissue. The receptor's source is a woman aged 40 to 49 with non-small cell lung cancer. CDR3 amino acids: CASSLDGRVGGELFF. CDR3 sequence (DNA): TGTGCCAGCAGCTTAGACGGAAGGGTTGGCGGGGAGCTGTTTTTT.